These 23 T cell receptor beta chains were sequenced from one sample in a study of T-cell memory formation after mild COVID-19. MiXCR, run by TCRdb on the 5' RACE reads, gives a single entry per CDR3 protein. Among 350,000 to 500,000 distinct CDR3 sequences listed, under 20% were seen once. Sequencing was carried out using PBMCs or a T cell subset sorted from them (not recorded which). The receptors were gathered from a young man who had mild COVID-19 (a few samples of this study predate the infection). Cell type and time point are not known.

V gene TRBV13 combines with J gene TRBJ2-5; the match to TRBD2 covers 13 bases. This CDR3 is 19 amino acids long. V was clipped by 4 bases and J by 5 bases; unmatched bases: 16. CDR1 is PRHDT and CDR2 is FYEKMQ in the germline V gene (reference sequence). The CDR3 sequence: CASSSTEGTSGEPGETQYF. The CDR3 DNA is TGTGCCAGCAGCTCCACTGAGGGGACTAGCGGGGAACCGGGTGAGACCCAGTACTTC. Combining the CDR3 with reference TRBV13 and TRBJ2-5 gives the whole variable domain AAGVIQSPRHLIKEKRETATLKCYPIPRHDTVYWYQQGPGQDPQFLISFYEKMQSDKGSIPDRFSAQQFSDYHSELNMSSLELGDSALYFCASSSTEGTSGEPGETQYFGPGTRLLVL.

This chain uses TRBV9 with TRBJ2-1, with D possibly TRBD2 on 5 matching bases. The CDR3 extends over 12 amino acids. Between the trimmed V and J ends, which lost 7 bases and 6 bases, there was a span of 11 bases. The germline V gene encodes CDR1 SGDLS and CDR2 YYNGEE. CDR3 DNA sequence: TGTGCCAGCGAAGGGCTAGCCAATGAGCAGTTCTTC. This sequence encodes CASEGLANEQFF.

This rearrangement joins TRBV29-1 to TRBJ1-1, with D uncertain. The CDR3 is 14 residues long. Germline values: CDR1 SQVTM, CDR2 ANQGSEA. V was trimmed by 4 bases and J by 1 base, leaving 13 bases between them. The chain's CDR3 is CSVVSLGSNTEAFF. DNA of the CDR3: TGCAGCGTTGTGTCCCTAGGATCGAACACTGAAGCTTTCTTT.

The genes are TRBV7-2 and TRBJ2-3; a weak D match, TRBD2 (5 bases). Germline CDR1 SGHTA, CDR2 FQGNSA. V was trimmed by 1 base and J by 4 bases, leaving 15 bases between them. The CDR3 contains 16 residues. The CDR3 DNA sequence: TGTGCCAGCAGCTTAGGCGGGTGGGCAGGCGCAGATACGCAGTATTTT. It encodes CASSLGGWAGADTQYF. Full variable domain (remainder filled in from reference TRBV7-2 and TRBJ2-3): GAGVSQSPSNKVTEKGKDVELRCDPISGHTALYWYRQSLGQGLEFLIYFQGNSAPDKSGLPSDRFSAERTGGSVSTLTIQRTQQEDSAVYLCASSLGGWAGADTQYFGPGTRLTVL.

CDR3 in amino acids: CASSTARANYGYTF. In DNA, the CDR3 is TGTGCCAGCAGTACAGCGAGAGCTAACTATGGCTACACCTTC. The chain uses TRBV5-4 and TRBJ1-2; no clear D gene. Between the trimmed V and J ends, which lost 5 bases and 0 bases, there was a span of 11 bases. The CDR3 loop spans 14 amino acids. Germline-derived CDR1 and CDR2 are SGHNT and YYREEE (reference sequence).

In this sample, this clonotype turned up a few times. This chain links TRBV11-2 with TRBJ1-4; D not certain. CDR1 is SGHAT, CDR2 FQNNGV, per germline. The CDR3 covers 14 residues. Trimming cost V 0 bases and J 4 bases, with 6 bases left between them. CDR3 amino acids: CASSLDRLNEKLFF. The CDR3 nucleotides are TGTGCCAGCAGCTTAGACAGGCTTAATGAAAAACTGTTTTTT.

The chain combines TRBV7-8 with TRBJ2-7; 10 nucleotides match TRBD2. The CDR3 runs to 15 residues. CDR1 and CDR2 from the germline V gene are SGHVS and FQNEAQ. The V segment lost 7 bases and the J segment 2 bases; nucleotides outside the gene matches: 8. The CDR3 bases are TGTGCCAGCACCCACCTAGCGGGGGTAACCTACGAGCAGTACTTC. Its translation is CASTHLAGVTYEQYF.

The rearrangement links TRBV7-9 to TRBJ2-1, with 8 positions matching TRBD1. The V segment lost 4 bases and the J segment 3 bases; nucleotides outside the gene matches: 17. This CDR3 has 19 residues. CDR1 is SEHNR and CDR2 is FQNEAQ in the germline V gene (reference sequence). The DNA of the CDR3 is TGTGCCAGCAGCTCCCCACCGGGACAGGCGATGACTTTCTACAATGAGCAGTTCTTC. It encodes CASSSPPGQAMTFYNEQFF.

This clonotype was counted at least ten times. This chain uses TRBV5-5 with TRBJ2-1, with D tentatively TRBD2 (6 bases). V was cut by 5 bases and J by 0 bases, with 12 bases left in between. Looked up from germline, CDR1 is SGHKS and CDR2 is YYEKEE (reference sequence). The CDR3 runs 15 residues. The CDR3 DNA reads TGTGCCAGCAGGCGACTAGACGGCTCCTACAATGAGCAGTTCTTC. It specifies CASRRLDGSYNEQFF.

This chain uses TRBV6-2 or TRBV6-3 with TRBJ2-1; 9 bases fit TRBD2. In germline, CDR1 is MNHEY, CDR2 SVGEGT. J was trimmed by 9 bases and V by 8 bases; bases with no gene match: 5. The CDR3 loop spans 12 amino acids. Written as DNA, the CDR3 is TGTGCCAGCCGCGGGGGGGCGGGTGAGCAGTTCTTC. This codes for CASRGGAGEQFF.

This clonotype was detected a few times. The rearrangement links TRBV4-3 to TRBJ2-1; 7 bases line up with TRBD2. V dropped 8 bases and J dropped 7; count of bases not matched to a gene: 8. This CDR3 region has 13 residues. CDR1 and CDR2 from the germline V gene are LGHNA and YSLEER. CDR3 residues: CASAPSGWNEQFF. The CDR3 DNA reads TGCGCCAGCGCGCCTAGCGGTTGGAATGAGCAGTTCTTC.

In this sample, this clonotype turned up a few times. This chain connects TRBV25-1 to TRBJ1-5, with D hard to call. CDR1 is MGHDK, CDR2 SYGVNS, per germline. The CDR3 consists of 15 residues. V gave up 0 bases and J gave up 2 bases, with 8 bases separating them. The CDR3 spells CASSEYGEGNQPQHF. In DNA, the CDR3 is TGTGCCAGCAGTGAATACGGGGAAGGCAATCAGCCCCAGCATTTT.

The CDR3 loop reads CASTETGPPRNQPQHF. The CDR3 DNA reads TGTGCCAGCACCGAGACAGGCCCACCGCGTAATCAGCCCCAGCATTTT. The chain links TRBV7-8 to TRBJ1-5, with a tentative D call TRBD1 (6 bases). The ends were cut back, 7 bases at V and 4 bases at J, with 20 bases in the middle. This CDR3 region has 16 residues. Germline V gene data show CDR1 as SGHVS and CDR2 as FQNEAQ.

V and J are TRBV12-3 or TRBV12-4 and TRBJ1-5; 8 bases line up with TRBD1. This CDR3 region has 13 residues. Germline trimming cut 6 bases from V and 5 bases from J; bases unmatched to any gene: 3. The CDR3 protein is CASRGQDYQPQHF. CDR3 nucleotides: TGTGCCAGCAGGGGACAGGATTATCAGCCCCAGCATTTT.

This clonotype was recorded a few times. This chain links TRBV20-1 with TRBJ2-5; 9 nucleotides agree with TRBD2. The germline V gene encodes CDR1 DFQATT and CDR2 SNEGSKA (reference sequence). The CDR3 length is 13 residues. J gave up 4 bases and V 8 bases, and 8 bases lay outside the gene matches. For the CDR3, the DNA is TGCAGTCAAAGCGGGGGGCATTCAGAGACCCAGTACTTC. Protein sequence: CSQSGGHSETQYF.

There are a few counts of this clonotype. This chain joins TRBV4-1 and TRBJ1-4; 8 positions match TRBD1. V trimming: 1 base; J trimming: 2 bases; junction bases outside the gene matches: 0. The CDR3 extends over 15 amino acids. CDR1 and CDR2 (germline): MGHRA, YSYEKL. The DNA for the CDR3 is TGCGCCAGCAGCCAAGGGACAGGGACTAATGAAAAACTGTTTTTT. As protein: CASSQGTGTNEKLFF.

This sequence joins TRBV3-1 and TRBJ2-7; 7 bases align to TRBD1. J gave up 4 bases and V 4 bases, and 7 bases lay outside the gene matches. Per the germline V gene, CDR1 is LGHDT and CDR2 is YNNKEL (reference sequence). The CDR3 has 14 amino acids. CDR3 loop: CASSPKTGSYEQYF. CDR3 in DNA: TGTGCCAGCAGCCCGAAGACAGGGTCGTACGAGCAGTACTTC.

J is TRBJ1-6 and V is TRBV9; TRBD1 matches 9 bases. This CDR3 contains 16 residues. Germline loops: CDR1 SGDLS, CDR2 YYNGEE. The ends lost 0 bases at V and 10 bases at J; junction bases unmatched: 8. DNA for the CDR3: TGTGCCAGCAGCGTAGAGGCGGGACAGGGTCTATCACCCCTCCACTTT. Residues: CASSVEAGQGLSPLHF.

The chain joins TRBV28 to TRBJ2-7; no definite D call. Trimming stripped 8 bases from V and 4 bases from J, with 6 bases between. CDR3 length equals 10 residues. CDR1 MDHEN and CDR2 SYDVKM come from the germline V gene. The CDR3 reads CASWMYEQYV. The CDR3 region has the DNA TGTGCCAGCTGGATGTACGAGCAGTACGTC.

This clonotype was observed a handful of times. The chain uses TRBV20-1 and TRBJ2-1; possibly TRBD1 for D (6 bases). The germline gives CDR1 DFQATT, CDR2 SNEGSKA (reference sequence). The CDR3 has 11 residues. V lost 4 bases and J 9 bases, leaving 10 bases between the germline ends. CDR3 nucleotides: TGCAGTGCTATGGACAGAATTGAGCAGTTCTTC. It codes for CSAMDRIEQFF.

The genes are TRBV5-1 and TRBJ2-1, with TRBD2 matching over 10 bases. Germline CDR1 reads SGHRS; CDR2 reads YFSETQ. V lost 4 bases to trimming and J lost 4 bases; unmatched junction nucleotides: 5. The CDR3 consists of 15 residues. CDR3 DNA: TGCGCCAGCAGCGGGGCTAGCGGGGGTTACAATGAGCAGTTCTTC. Protein product: CASSGASGGYNEQFF.

This clonotype was detected only a few times. The rearrangement joins TRBV12-5 to TRBJ2-7; D unresolved. The germline V and J ends were trimmed by 6 bases and 0 bases, with 6 bases remaining between them. The CDR3 has 12 amino acids. The germline CDR1 and CDR2 sequences are LGHNT and FRNRAP. CDR3 protein: CASGRSSYEQYF. As DNA, the CDR3 is TGTGCTAGTGGGCGGAGCTCCTACGAGCAGTACTTC.

This clonotype was counted between two and nine times. The chain employs TRBV6-2 or TRBV6-3 and TRBJ1-6; D not resolved. V was shortened by 0 bases and J by 15 bases, with 15 bases between the two germline ends. Germline loops: CDR1 MNHEY, CDR2 SVGEGT. CDR3 length: 14 amino acids. CDR3 region: CASSYSIDWILLHF. CDR3 DNA sequence: TGTGCCAGCAGTTACTCCATTGACTGGATCCTCCTCCACTTT.